This T cell receptor (beta chain) was profiled in a study of T cells after posttransplantation cyclophosphamide. General study findings and limits: Tissue-infiltrating T cells from skin or gut overlapped little with blood T cells. Donor CD8+ memory clones often dominated recipient blood repertoires at later times.

To note about this clone: No antigen is known for it.

Measured with immunoSEQ multiplex PCR; TCRdb has only the in-frame clones, and not every one. Seen here are 9,500 to 15,000 clones, roughly 1.9% observed once, and the top ten hold roughly 16%. Cyclophosphamide on days +3 and +4 followed busulfan-fludarabine conditioning and a marrow graft. The CDR3 is made up of 14 amino acids. Deletions cut 6 bases from V and 7 bases from J, with 16 bases between. Germline V CDR1 and CDR2: MDHEN, SYDVKM. The starting material was PBMCs, obtained after allogeneic stem cell transplant with posttransplant cyclophosphamide. The genes are TRBV28 and TRBJ1-5, with D possibly TRBD1 on 6 matching bases. This TCR came from a male patient younger than 45 who received an allogeneic stem cell transplant from a related donor, was CMV-positive, and had no GVHD. Some of the T cells might come from the graft donor. The DNA for the CDR3 is TGTGCCAGCAGGGCGGGGGGGGGCGGGCAGCCCCAGCATTTT. Its translation: CASRAGGGGQPQHF.